This is a list of T cell receptor beta chains from one sample in a study of OX40 agonist ivuxolimab in advanced cancers. Using immunoSEQ multiplex PCR, the repertoire was profiled, and TCRdb retains in-frame clones only, with some absent. Found here are around 50,000 clones, about four fifths of them singletons; the top ten hold more than 1%. This sample comprised CD4+ or CD8+ T cells sorted from blood, obtained in a trial of the OX40 agonist ivuxolimab. Receptors originate from an adult with an advanced solid tumor such as melanoma, head and neck, liver or kidney cancer. CDR3s include the opening cysteine and the closing phenylalanine or tryptophan. A D gene is named only where the DNA matches it firmly. Only some rows state a clone size, as once, few, many or a class for expanded clones.

>-|TRBV11-2|TRBD1|TRBJ1-5
CASSSRQGGLNQPQHF
TGTGCCAGCAGCTCCCGACAGGGGGGCCTCAATCAGCCCCAGCATTTT
>few|TRBV5-4|-|TRBJ2-5
CASQPGYSQETQYF
TGTGCCAGCCAACCGGGCTACAGTCAAGAGACCCAGTACTTC
>-|TRBV9|-|TRBJ1-1
CASSRQNAGTEAFF
TGTGCCAGCAGCAGGCAGAATGCGGGAACTGAAGCTTTCTTT
>-|TRBV6-1|-|TRBJ1-4
CASSEARQANEKLFF
TGTGCCAGCAGTGAAGCAAGGCAGGCTAATGAAAAACTGTTTTTT
>-|TRBV5-1|TRBD1|TRBJ2-7
CASDTGTGGDEQYF
TGCGCCAGCGATACCGGGACAGGGGGCGACGAGCAGTACTTC
>-|TRBV11-2|-|TRBJ1-2
CASSPEGYGYTF
TGTGCCAGCAGCCCGGAAGGCTATGGCTACACCTTC
>-|TRBV15|-|TRBJ2-4
CATSPYDTIAKNIQYF
TGTGCCACCAGCCCCTACGACACAATAGCCAAAAACATTCAGTACTTC
>-|TRBV14|TRBD2|TRBJ2-1
CASSQVRLAGAYNEQFF
TGTGCCAGCAGCCAAGTGAGGCTAGCGGGAGCCTACAATGAGCAGTTCTTC
>-|TRBV5-4|TRBD1|TRBJ1-3
CASTRDSSGNTIYF
TGTGCCAGCACCAGGGACAGCTCTGGAAACACCATATATTTT
>-|TRBV6-5|TRBD1|TRBJ2-7
CASSPIGTGVYEQYF
TGTGCCAGCAGCCCCATAGGGACAGGGGTCTACGAGCAGTACTTC
>-|TRBV19|TRBD1|TRBJ1-2
CASSKQGASYGYTF
TGTGCCAGTAGTAAACAGGGGGCCAGCTATGGCTACACCTTC
>-|TRBV27|-|TRBJ2-7
CASSLSRQAYEQYF
TGTGCCAGCAGTTTATCACGACAGGCCTACGAGCAGTACTTC
>few|TRBV2|TRBD2|TRBJ2-1
CASSEEALAGNNEQFF
TGTGCCAGCAGTGAAGAGGCCCTAGCGGGGAACAATGAGCAGTTCTTC
>-|TRBV11-3|TRBD1|TRBJ2-5
CASSPDREQETQYF
TGTGCCAGCAGCCCTGACAGGGAGCAAGAGACCCAGTACTTC
>-|TRBV11-2|-|TRBJ2-7
CATQWGFFKQYF
TGTGCCACCCAATGGGGGTTCTTCAAGCAGTACTTC
>-|TRBV4-1|-|TRBJ2-7
CASSQAEISYEQYF
TGCGCCAGCAGCCAAGCAGAGATCTCCTACGAGCAGTACTTC
>-|TRBV11-2|TRBD1|TRBJ1-5
CASSHGQGVNQPQHF
TGTGCCAGCAGTCATGGACAGGGAGTGAATCAGCCCCAGCATTTT
>-|TRBV7-8|TRBD2|TRBJ2-7
CASSLDLALAGTEQYF
TGTGCCAGCAGCTTAGATCTCGCACTAGCGGGAACCGAGCAGTACTTC
>-|TRBV30|TRBD1|TRBJ1-5
CAWKPQTGYSYLSNQPQHF
TGTGCCTGGAAACCTCAGACAGGGTATTCCTACCTTAGCAATCAGCCCCAGCATTTT
>once|TRBV28|-|TRBJ1-1
CASSYSITLKAFF
TGTGCCAGCAGTTATTCAATTACCCTGAAAGCTTTCTTT
>-|TRBV10-2|TRBD1|TRBJ1-2
CASSGFYRGEGGYTF
TGCGCCAGCAGTGGGTTCTACAGGGGGGAGGGTGGCTACACCTTC
>-|TRBV5-5|-|TRBJ1-1
CASSLGHMNTEAFF
TGTGCCAGCAGCTTGGGCCATATGAACACTGAAGCTTTCTTT
>-|TRBV5-4|-|TRBJ2-3
CASSNVADTQYF
TGTGCCAGCAGCAACGTGGCAGATACGCAGTATTTT
>-|TRBV9|-|TRBJ1-3
CASSVGGDRNTIYF
TGTGCCAGCAGCGTAGGAGGGGACAGAAACACCATATATTTT
>-|TRBV15|-|TRBJ1-2
CATSRVRTWGRGLSNYGYTF
TGTGCCACCAGCAGAGTAAGAACGTGGGGTCGTGGGTTATCCAACTATGGCTACACCTTC
>-|TRBV7-2|TRBD2|TRBJ2-3
CASSYPPGGRAKDTQYF
TGTGCCAGCAGCTACCCACCTGGCGGGAGGGCCAAGGATACGCAGTATTTT
>few|TRBV6-1|-|TRBJ2-7
CASSSNYEQYF
TGTGCCAGCAGCTCGAACTACGAGCAGTACTTC
>few|TRBV5-1|-|TRBJ1-1
CASSRGAQDEAFF
TGCGCCAGCAGCCGTGGGGCCCAGGATGAAGCTTTCTTT
>-|TRBV28|-|TRBJ1-2
CASSPLLLFSYYGYTF
TGTGCCAGCAGTCCTCTACTACTCTTTAGTTACTATGGCTACACCTTC
>few|TRBV11-2|TRBD1|TRBJ2-3
CASSSYRGRADTQYF
TGTGCCAGCAGCTCCTACAGGGGTCGGGCAGATACGCAGTATTTT
>-|TRBV9|TRBD2|TRBJ2-1
CASSWGRVVQNEQFF
TGTGCCAGCAGCTGGGGGAGGGTTGTCCAAAATGAGCAGTTCTTC
>-|TRBV19|TRBD1|TRBJ1-2
CASSIGQGTLGYTF
TGTGCCAGTAGTATCGGACAGGGGACCTTGGGCTACACCTTC
>-|TRBV4-3|-|TRBJ1-6
CASSLKVRGQSSYNSPLHF
TGCGCCAGCAGCTTAAAAGTACGGGGGCAAAGCTCCTATAATTCACCCCTCCACTTT
>few|TRBV7-2|-|TRBJ1-1
CASSPRGPLNTEAFF
TGTGCCAGCAGCCCCCGGGGGCCACTGAACACTGAAGCTTTCTTT
>few|TRBV12-5|TRBD1|TRBJ1-2
CASGLVASGQGVLSSYTF
TGTGCTAGTGGTTTGGTAGCTTCGGGACAGGGAGTACTCTCGAGCTACACCTTC
>-|TRBV5-1|TRBD2|TRBJ2-1
CASSPMTSGMGNEQFF
TGCGCCAGCAGCCCTATGACTAGCGGAATGGGGAATGAGCAGTTCTTC